The present entry profiles one T cell receptor (beta chain) with its context. Its specificity is unknown. The sample comes from a study of CXCR3-negative and CXCR3-positive naive CD8 T cells. At the level of the study: With about 1.5 +/- 0.3 million reads per library, the TRB reads numbered 120 million to 150 million in total. Regarding the study as a whole: Between one naive subset and the other, surface CD5 was comparable, and TCR strength was inferred from TRB CDR3 properties.

CDR3 length equals 14 residues. CDR1 and CDR2 from the germline V gene are LGHNA and YSLEER. It was by 5' RACE with UMI labels that the TRB cDNA libraries were prepared. TCRdb reworked the 5' RACE reads into one entry per CDR3 protein, no DNA. The sample features 30,000 to 40,000 distinct CDR3 sequences, with roughly 15% in its top ten. The V gene is TRBV4-3, the J gene TRBJ2-7. This receptor was obtained from a human donor in good health. Some clones in this sample may be carry-over from other donors' samples. The sequenced sample was memory CD8+ T cells from blood. The CDR3 reads CASSQDRYYVEQYF.